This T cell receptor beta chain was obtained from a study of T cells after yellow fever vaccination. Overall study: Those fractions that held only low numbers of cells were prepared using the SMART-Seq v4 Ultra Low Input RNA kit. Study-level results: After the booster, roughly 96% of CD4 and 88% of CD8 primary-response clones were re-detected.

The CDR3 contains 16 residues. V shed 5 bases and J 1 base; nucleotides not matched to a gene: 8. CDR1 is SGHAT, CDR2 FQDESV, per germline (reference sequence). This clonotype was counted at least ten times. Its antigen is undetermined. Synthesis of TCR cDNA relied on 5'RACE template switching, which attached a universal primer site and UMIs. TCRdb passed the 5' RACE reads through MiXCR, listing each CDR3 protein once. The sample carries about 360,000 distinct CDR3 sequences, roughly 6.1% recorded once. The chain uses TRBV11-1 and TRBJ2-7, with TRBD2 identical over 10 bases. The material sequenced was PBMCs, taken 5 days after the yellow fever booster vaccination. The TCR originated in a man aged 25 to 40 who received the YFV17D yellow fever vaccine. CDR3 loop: CASSPGLAVLSYEQYF. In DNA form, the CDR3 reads TGTGCCAGCAGCCCCGGACTAGCGGTTCTGTCCTACGAGCAGTACTTC.